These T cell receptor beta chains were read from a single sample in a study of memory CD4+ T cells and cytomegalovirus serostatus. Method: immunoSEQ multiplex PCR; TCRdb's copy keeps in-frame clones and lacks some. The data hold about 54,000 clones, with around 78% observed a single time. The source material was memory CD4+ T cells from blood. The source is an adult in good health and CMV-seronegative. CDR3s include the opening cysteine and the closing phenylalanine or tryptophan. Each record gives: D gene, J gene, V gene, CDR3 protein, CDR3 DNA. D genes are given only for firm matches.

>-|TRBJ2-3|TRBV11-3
CASSAGGDTQYF
TGTGCCAGCAGCGCAGGGGGGGATACGCAGTATTTT
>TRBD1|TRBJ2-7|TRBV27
CASWRQGAGEQYF
TGTGCCAGCTGGAGGCAGGGGGCGGGAGAGCAGTACTTC
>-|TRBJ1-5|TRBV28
CASSSLQPSTGRDANQPQHF
TGTGCCAGCAGTTCGCTACAACCCTCTACAGGGCGCGACGCCAATCAGCCCCAGCATTTT
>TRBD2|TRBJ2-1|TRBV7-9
CASSRAGLATNNEQFF
TGTGCCAGCAGCCGCGCAGGACTAGCGACGAACAATGAGCAGTTCTTC
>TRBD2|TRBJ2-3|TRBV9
CASSLSGTSGGDTQYF
TGTGCCAGCAGCCTATCCGGGACTAGCGGGGGAGATACGCAGTATTTT
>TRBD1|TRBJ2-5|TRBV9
CASSVGPTGGDQETQYF
TGTGCCAGCAGCGTAGGACCGACAGGGGGGGACCAAGAGACCCAGTACTTC
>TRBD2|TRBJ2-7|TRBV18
CASSPYPGGPYEQYF
TGTGCCAGCTCACCATACCCGGGAGGGCCCTACGAGCAGTACTTC
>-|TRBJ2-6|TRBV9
CASSVSGANVLTF
TGTGCCAGCAGCGTTTCCGGGGCCAACGTCCTGACTTTC
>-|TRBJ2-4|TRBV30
CAWSVGWLNIQYF
TGTGCCTGGAGTGTCGGCTGGTTAAACATTCAGTACTTC
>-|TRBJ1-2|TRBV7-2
CASSPGGGRGGGYTF
TGTGCCAGCAGCCCCGGTGGTGGGAGGGGAGGAGGCTACACCTTC
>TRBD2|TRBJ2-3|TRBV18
CASSPSGRAVDTQYF
TGTGCCAGCTCACCTAGCGGGAGGGCCGTGGATACGCAGTATTTT
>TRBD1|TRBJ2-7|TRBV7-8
CASSLSTGANEQYF
TGTGCCAGCAGCCTATCTACAGGGGCGAACGAGCAGTACTTC
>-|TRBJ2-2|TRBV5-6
CASSSSPNTGELFF
TGTGCCAGCAGCTCATCACCAAACACCGGGGAGCTGTTTTTT
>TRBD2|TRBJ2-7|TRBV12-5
CASAPGLAGDEQYF
TGTGCTAGTGCTCCTGGACTAGCCGGGGACGAGCAGTACTTC
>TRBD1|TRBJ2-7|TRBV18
CASSQDRGSLYEQYF
TGTGCCAGCTCGCAGGACAGGGGGTCGCTCTACGAGCAGTACTTC
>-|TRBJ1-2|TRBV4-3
CASSQQYNERGYTF
TGCGCCAGCAGCCAACAATACAACGAACGAGGCTACACCTTC
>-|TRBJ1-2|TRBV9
CASSTLFPRQNYGYTF
TGTGCCAGCAGTACCCTTTTCCCCCGGCAGAACTATGGCTACACCTTC
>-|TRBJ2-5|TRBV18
CASSPGSQETQYF
TGTGCCAGCTCACCAGGAAGCCAAGAGACCCAGTACTTC
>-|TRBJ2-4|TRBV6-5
CASSRTDLAKNIQYF
TGTGCCAGCAGTCGGACAGACTTAGCCAAAAACATTCAGTACTTC
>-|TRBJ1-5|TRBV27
CASSFGDSNQPQHF
TGTGCCAGCAGTTTTGGGGATAGCAATCAGCCCCAGCATTTT
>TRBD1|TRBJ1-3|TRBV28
CASSFDRGLGNTIYF
TGTGCCAGCAGTTTCGACAGGGGGCTTGGAAACACCATATATTTT
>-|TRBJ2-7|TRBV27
CATQGGGTYEQYF
TGTGCCACGCAGGGAGGCGGTACCTACGAGCAGTACTTC